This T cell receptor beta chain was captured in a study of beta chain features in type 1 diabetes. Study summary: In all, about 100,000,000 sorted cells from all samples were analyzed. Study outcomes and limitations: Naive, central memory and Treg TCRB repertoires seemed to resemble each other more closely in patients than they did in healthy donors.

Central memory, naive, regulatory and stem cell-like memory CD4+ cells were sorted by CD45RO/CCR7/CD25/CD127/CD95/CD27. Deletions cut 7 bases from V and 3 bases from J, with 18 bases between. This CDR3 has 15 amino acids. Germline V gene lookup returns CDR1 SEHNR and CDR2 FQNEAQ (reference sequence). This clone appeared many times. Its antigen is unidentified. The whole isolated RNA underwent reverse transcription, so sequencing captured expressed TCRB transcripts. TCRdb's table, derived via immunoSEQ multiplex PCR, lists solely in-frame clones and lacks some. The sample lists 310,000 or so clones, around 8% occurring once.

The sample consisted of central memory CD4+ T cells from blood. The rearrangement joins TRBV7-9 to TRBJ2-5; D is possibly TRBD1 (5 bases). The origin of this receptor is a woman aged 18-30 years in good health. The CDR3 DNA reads TGTGCCAGCACCCCCTCGGTGTCAGGGAAAGAGACCCAGTACTTC. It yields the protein CASTPSVSGKETQYF.